This record concerns one TCR beta chain sequence. Its antigen is as yet unknown. These data come from a study of cytomegalovirus exposure and HLA in healthy donors. The primer mix had 60 Vbeta and 13 Jbeta primers. The protocol was immunoSEQ multiplex PCR, while the TCRdb copy is restricted to in-frame clones and leaves out a portion. The sample records 150,000 to 200,000 clones, almost 85% being singletons. Overall study results and limits: Researchers catalogued approximately 170 TCR beta chains as cytomegalovirus-associated.

This CDR3 has 16 residues. Germline V gene lookup returns CDR1 GTSNPN and CDR2 SVGIG (reference sequence). Trimming removed 5 bases from V and 7 bases from J, with 21 bases in between. The clonotype was recovered from a boy between 10 and 17 years old in good health and CMV-seronegative. Sequences were obtained from PBMCs. The chain carries TRBV30 and TRBJ1-6; D unresolved. CDR3 protein: CAWGRRNEERNSPLHF. The CDR3 bases are TGTGCCTGGGGCCGCCGAAATGAGGAGAGAAATTCACCCCTCCACTTT.